This T cell receptor (beta chain) was obtained from a study of cytomegalovirus exposure and HLA in healthy donors. At the level of the study: Among roughly 180 million T cells, an earlier analysis found roughly 100 million unique TCR beta sequences. General study results and limits: Indistinguishability led to the exclusion of some V segments, TRBV6-2 and TRBV6-3 included. A cluster of highly shared sequence variants was likely a sequencing artifact. The authors assumed roughly uniform sequencing depth across donors for presence/absence analyses.

The PCR used 60 Vbeta and 13 Jbeta primers. Produced via immunoSEQ multiplex PCR; TCRdb's table is partial and in-frame only. Of around 180,000 clones in the sample, about three quarters were seen once. This clone was seen only a few times. Its specificity is unknown. At one end the junction does not follow the germline gene, possibly because of a read error. The germline CDR1 and CDR2 sequences are SGHNT and YENEEA. This CDR3 region has 16 residues. Sequences were obtained from PBMCs. J is TRBJ2-3 and V is TRBV11-3, with D possibly matching TRBD1 (6 bases). This TCR derives from a woman between 40 and 50 years old in good health and CMV-seronegative. Here the CDR3 reads CASSPWAGASIDTQYF. DNA of the CDR3: TGTGCCAGCAGCCCATGGGCAGGGGCGAGCATAGATACGCAGTATTTT.